The 31 T cell receptor beta chains presented below share a single source sample, sequenced in a study of Graves' ophthalmopathy and Graves' hyperthyroidism. RNA transcripts served as template for amplifying TCR beta CDR3 sequences. RT-PCR in the first round used HTBI primers; a second-round multiplex PCR followed. TCRdb processed the multiplex PCR reads anew with MiXCR; each CDR3 protein has one entry. The table lists hundreds of thousands of distinct CDR3 sequences, over 20% of them singletons, with 2.5% to 3.5% in the top ten. Sequencing was carried out using peripheral blood. The receptors were gathered from a woman aged 18-30 years with stable Graves' hyperthyroidism.

V gene TRBV20-1 combines with J gene TRBJ1-5; tentative D call: TRBD1 (6 bases). The CDR3 has 13 residues. Germline V gene data show CDR1 as DFQATT and CDR2 as SNEGSKA (reference sequence). V shed 6 bases and J shed 0 bases, with 9 bases lying between them. Written as DNA, the CDR3 is TGCAGTGCCCGGACAGATAGCAATCAGCCCCAGCATTTT. Protein sequence: CSARTDSNQPQHF.

This clonotype was seen at least ten times. V usage is TRBV12-3 or TRBV12-4 and J usage is TRBJ1-6, with D possibly matching TRBD1 (5 bases). Trimming took off 7 bases at V and 5 bases at J, with 15 bases between the two ends. This CDR3 is built from 15 residues. The CDR3 bases are TGTGCCAGCACCGGGACGGGACGGAATAATTCACCCCTCCACTTT. It translates to CASTGTGRNNSPLHF.

In its sample, this clonotype was seen many times. The rearrangement uses TRBV12-3 or TRBV12-4 and TRBJ2-5; 13 nucleotides line up with TRBD2. J gave up 3 bases and V 5 bases, and 6 bases lay outside the gene matches. CDR3 length: 16 amino acids. The CDR3 bases are TGTGCCAGCAGTGGAGGACTAGCGGGAGACGAAGAGACCCAGTACTTC. As protein: CASSGGLAGDEETQYF.

The gene calls are TRBV7-9 and TRBJ2-2, with D perhaps matching TRBD2 (6 bases). Germline V lookup: CDR1 SEHNR, CDR2 FQNEAQ (reference sequence). Deletions cut 5 bases from V and 7 bases from J, with 17 bases between. The CDR3 spans 15 residues. The DNA of the CDR3 is TGTGCCAGCAGCGGGCTGGAGGGAGAGATCGGGGAGCTGTTTTTT. Protein product: CASSGLEGEIGELFF.

The table lists this clonotype with many counts. The chain carries TRBV6-5 and TRBJ1-6; D ambiguous. Per germline, CDR1 MNHEY and CDR2 SVGAGI. Trimming pared 5 bases from V and 5 bases from J, leaving 10 bases between. The CDR3 consists of 14 residues. In DNA form, the CDR3 reads TGTGCCAGCAGTCCAGGCCCTAATAATTCACCCCTCCACTTT. This gives the protein CASSPGPNNSPLHF.

This clonotype was recorded many times. The chain has TRBV30 and TRBJ1-5; 8 bases are a match to TRBD1. Germline V gives CDR1 GTSNPN, CDR2 SVGIG (reference sequence). J gave up 5 bases and V 5 bases, and 5 bases lay outside the gene matches. The CDR3 has 13 residues. The CDR3 reads CAWSSGGDQPQHF. The CDR3 DNA follows: TGTGCCTGGTCTTCAGGGGGCGATCAGCCCCAGCATTTT.

Many counts were recorded for this clonotype. The genes are TRBV20-1 and TRBJ1-5; tentative D call: TRBD1 (6 bases). Germline V CDR1 and CDR2: DFQATT, SNEGSKA (reference sequence). The CDR3 is 12 residues long. V lost 6 bases to trimming and J lost 7 bases, with 13 bases between them. CDR3 in amino acids: CSAQSTGQPQHF. For the CDR3, the DNA is TGCAGTGCACAATCGACAGGCCAGCCCCAGCATTTT.

The chain joins TRBV6-5 to TRBJ2-7; 9 bases line up with TRBD2. The junction had 5 bases not matched to a gene; V was cut back by 2 bases and J by 0 bases. The CDR3 loop spans 16 amino acids. Germline assignment: CDR1 MNHEY and CDR2 SVGAGI. CDR3 amino acids: CASSYLGGGASYEQYF. In DNA form, the CDR3 reads TGTGCCAGCAGTTACCTCGGCGGGGGGGCCTCCTACGAGCAGTACTTC.

This clonotype has ten or more counts. The V call is TRBV6-1, the J call TRBJ2-7; D is undetermined. The CDR3 spans 12 residues. Germline lookup yields CDR1 MNHNS and CDR2 SASEGT. Trimming took 0 bases from V and 4 from J, leaving 4 bases between them. The CDR3 DNA reads TGTGCCAGCAGTGAAGCGAGGTACGAGCAGTACTTC. This sequence encodes CASSEARYEQYF.

For the CDR3, the DNA is TGTGCCACCGGGGGACTAGCGGGAGGTGGAGGCACCGGGGAGCTGTTTTTT. Residues: CATGGLAGGGGTGELFF. This sequence joins TRBV10-3 and TRBJ2-2; the match to TRBD2 covers 15 bases. This CDR3 contains 17 residues. Germline-derived CDR1 and CDR2 are ENHRY and SYGVKD. The J segment lost 4 bases and the V segment lost 10 bases, leaving 10 bases of the junction unmatched.

This clonotype was counted only a few times. This rearrangement joins TRBV5-5 to TRBJ2-7, with 8 bases aligning to TRBD1. The length of the CDR3 is 15 residues. Per the germline V gene, CDR1 is SGHKS and CDR2 is YYEKEE (reference sequence). The V segment lost 2 bases and the J segment 2 bases; nucleotides outside the gene matches: 6. CDR3 sequence reads: CASSFDRGVTYEQYF. The DNA of the CDR3 is TGTGCCAGCAGCTTCGACAGGGGTGTAACCTACGAGCAGTACTTC.

This clonotype was counted at least ten times. CDR3 nucleotide sequence: TGTGCCAGCAGCGTACATCAGGGGGCGCAGGGCTACACCTTC. It specifies CASSVHQGAQGYTF. This rearrangement joins TRBV7-8 to TRBJ1-2, with TRBD1 matching 8 bases. The V gene's germline CDR1 is SGHVS and CDR2 FQNEAQ. The CDR3 sequence is 14 residues long. Unmatched junction bases numbered 10, after V lost 5 bases and J lost 8 bases.

This clonotype was observed a handful of times. This likely comes from a read error, as the CDR3 has no conserved phenylalanine or tryptophan at its end. The rearrangement uses TRBV7-3 and TRBJ1-1; D ambiguous. This CDR3 has 13 residues. V was clipped by 3 bases and J by 3 bases, with 8 bases between them. Germline V gives CDR1 SGHTA, CDR2 FQGTGA. CDR3 DNA sequence: TGTGCCAGCAGCTTCGGCGGAGACACTGAAGCTTTCTCT. Its protein is CASSFGGDTEAFS.

This clonotype turned up a few times. The CDR3 coding sequence is TGTGCCAGCAGTGCTAGCGGGGGGTCTTTAGAGACCCAGTACTTC. It translates to CASSASGGSLETQYF. The chain joins TRBV9 to TRBJ2-5; TRBD2 aligns across 11 bases. After removal of 5 bases from V and 4 bases from J, the junction contained 7 bases not matched to a gene. This CDR3 region has 15 residues. Germline V gives CDR1 SGDLS, CDR2 YYNGEE.

This clonotype was seen repeatedly, ten times or more. This chain links TRBV19 with TRBJ2-6, with TRBD2 as a possible D gene (7 bases). The CDR3 length is 14 residues. V lost 9 bases and J 1 base, leaving 10 bases between the germline ends. Germline V gene lookup returns CDR1 LNHDA and CDR2 SQIVND (reference sequence). CDR3 DNA: TGTGCCAGCGAGGGGGGGTCTGGGGCCAACGTCCTGACTTTC. As protein: CASEGGSGANVLTF.

This clonotype was seen repeatedly, ten times or more. V gene TRBV6-1 combines with J gene TRBJ1-1; possibly TRBD1 for D (6 bases). Germline lookup yields CDR1 MNHNS and CDR2 SASEGT. Between the trimmed V and J ends, which lost 7 bases and 3 bases, there was a span of 12 bases. The CDR3 consists of 13 residues. The CDR3: CASILRTDTEAFF. The CDR3 DNA follows: TGTGCCAGCATTCTTAGGACAGACACTGAAGCTTTCTTT.

In its sample, this clonotype was seen many times. The CDR3 DNA is TGTGCCAGCAGCCAGGGCCAGCTCACTGAAGCTTTCTTT. This encodes CASSQGQLTEAFF. This chain links TRBV3-1 with TRBJ1-1; D ambiguous. V shed 3 bases and J shed 4 bases, with 9 bases lying between them. The CDR3 has 13 amino acids. Germline values: CDR1 LGHDT, CDR2 YNNKEL (reference sequence).

This clonotype turned up a few times. This could be a read error, since a much larger clone is one nucleotide away. The J gene is TRBJ2-5, the V gene TRBV18; D may be TRBD1 (5 bases). This CDR3 contains 13 residues. Germline V lookup: CDR1 KGHSH, CDR2 LQKENI. V shed 5 bases and J shed 2 bases, with 9 bases lying between them. The CDR3 reads CASSAGFQETQYF. Written as DNA, the CDR3 is TGTGCCAGCTCAGCAGGGTTTCAAGAGACCCAGTACTTC.

This clonotype was counted at least ten times. CDR3 nucleotides: TGTGCCAGCAGTGACGCGGGAGATACCGGGGAGCTGTTTTTT. Translating it yields CASSDAGDTGELFF. This chain connects TRBV6-4 to TRBJ2-2; 7 positions agree with TRBD2. CDR1 and CDR2 (germline): MRHNA, SNTAGT. The CDR3 sequence is 14 residues long. V shed 2 bases, J shed 5 bases, and the junction held 2 bases outside the gene matches.

The rearrangement links TRBV27 to TRBJ2-7; D is possibly TRBD1 or TRBD2 (6 bases each). The germline CDR1 and CDR2 sequences are MNHEY and SMNVEV (reference sequence). The ends were cut back, 1 base at V and 8 bases at J, with 15 bases in the middle. The CDR3 has 14 amino acids. CDR3 region: CASSLLGGSSKQYF. Written as DNA, the CDR3 is TGTGCCAGCAGTTTATTAGGGGGGTCCTCCAAGCAGTACTTC.

This clonotype was recorded many times. V is TRBV20-1 and J is TRBJ2-7, with 7 bases aligning to TRBD1. Unmatched junction bases numbered 5, after V lost 6 bases and J lost 0 bases. Germline CDR1 is DFQATT and CDR2 is SNEGSKA (reference sequence). The CDR3 runs to 13 residues. Here the CDR3 reads CSAETGSSYEQYF. For the CDR3, the DNA is TGCAGTGCCGAGACAGGGAGCTCCTACGAGCAGTACTTC.

The sample holds many counts of this clonotype. This chain joins TRBV6-5 and TRBJ2-7; TRBD2 aligns across 8 bases. The CDR3 has 15 amino acids. Trimming took 4 bases from V and 4 from J; bases not matched to a gene: 9. The germline CDR1 and CDR2 sequences are MNHEY and SVGAGI. The CDR3 is CASSSTGGRKYEQYF. CDR3 nucleotide sequence: TGTGCCAGCAGTTCAACGGGAGGGCGTAAGTACGAGCAGTACTTC.

This chain joins TRBV30 and TRBJ2-5; 7 bases are a match to TRBD2. The germline V gene has CDR1 GTSNPN and CDR2 SVGIG (reference sequence). V dropped 0 bases and J dropped 4; count of bases not matched to a gene: 2. CDR3 length equals 13 residues. Written as DNA, the CDR3 is TGTGCCTGGAGTGTGTTAGCGGGAGAGACCCAGTACTTC. Residues: CAWSVLAGETQYF.

This clonotype was recorded at least ten times. The V and J genes are TRBV20-1 and TRBJ2-2; perhaps D is TRBD1 or TRBD2 (5 bases each). The CDR3 covers 16 residues. Germline V lookup: CDR1 DFQATT, CDR2 SNEGSKA (reference sequence). Trimming took 3 bases from V and 1 from J, leaving 15 bases between them. CDR3 nucleotide sequence: TGCAGTGCTAGGGCCCTAAGGGACCTGAACACCGGGGAGCTGTTTTTT. This translates into CSARALRDLNTGELFF.

This clonotype has at least ten counts. V is TRBV11-3 and J is TRBJ1-1, with D hard to call. In germline, CDR1 is SGHNT, CDR2 YENEEA. The CDR3 is made up of 16 amino acids. V dropped 1 base and J dropped 4 bases, with 16 bases sitting between them. This CDR3 reads CASSLVGPQTGTEAFF. The CDR3 nucleotides read TGTGCCAGCAGCTTAGTCGGACCCCAGACGGGCACTGAAGCTTTCTTT. The full variable domain, completed using reference TRBV11-3 and TRBJ1-1, is EAGVVQSPRYKIIEKKQPVAFWCNPISGHNTLYWYLQNLGQGPELLIRYENEEAVDDSQLPKDRFSAERLKGVDSTLKIQPAELGDSAVYLCASSLVGPQTGTEAFFGQGTRLTVV.

This clonotype occurred many times. This chain uses TRBV10-3 with TRBJ1-2, with D possibly matching TRBD1 (6 bases). This CDR3 spans 13 amino acids. The ends were cut back, 0 bases at V and 4 bases at J, with 6 bases in the middle. Per the germline V gene, CDR1 is ENHRY and CDR2 is SYGVKD. CDR3 nucleotide sequence: TGTGCCATCAGTGAGTCCAGGGGCTATGGCTACACCTTC. Translating it yields CAISESRGYGYTF.

This clonotype was observed many times. The rearrangement links TRBV15 to TRBJ1-1; D remains ambiguous. Germline lookup yields CDR1 LNHNV and CDR2 YYDKDF (reference sequence). This CDR3 is built from 15 residues. V dropped 0 bases and J dropped 4 bases, with 12 bases sitting between them. The CDR3, as DNA: TGTGCCACCAGCAGAGAGTATTCGGGCAGCACTGAAGCTTTCTTT. Protein product: CATSREYSGSTEAFF.

This clonotype was seen repeatedly, ten times or more. The chain is built from TRBV20-1 and TRBJ2-2; D is ambiguous. The germline CDR1 and CDR2 sequences are DFQATT and SNEGSKA (reference sequence). Trimming cost V 3 bases and J 0 bases, with 14 bases left between them. The CDR3 extends over 16 amino acids. Here the CDR3 DNA reads TGCAGTGCTAGTCTATACGCGATCACGAACACCGGGGAGCTGTTTTTT. Translated: CSASLYAITNTGELFF.

This clonotype was found many times. J is TRBJ1-2 and V is TRBV12-3 or TRBV12-4; 9 nucleotides match TRBD1. The J segment lost 4 bases and the V segment lost 6 bases, leaving 0 bases of the junction unmatched. The CDR3 consists of 12 residues. CDR3 protein: CASRTGGYGYTF. The DNA of the CDR3 is TGTGCCAGCAGGACAGGGGGCTATGGCTACACCTTC.

This clonotype was recorded at least ten times. The V and J genes are TRBV3-1 and TRBJ2-5; 10 positions agree with TRBD2. Per germline, CDR1 LGHDT and CDR2 YNNKEL (reference sequence). The V and J ends lost 1 base and 5 bases, in that order; junction bases with no gene match: 4. CDR3 length equals 15 residues. This CDR3 reads CASSQAWTSGETQYF. As DNA, the CDR3 is TGTGCCAGCAGCCAAGCGTGGACTAGCGGTGAGACCCAGTACTTC.

This clonotype was detected many times. J is TRBJ2-7 and V is TRBV10-3; 10 nucleotides match TRBD2. This CDR3 region has 13 residues. The germline V gene has CDR1 ENHRY and CDR2 SYGVKD. The J segment lost 3 bases and the V segment lost 10 bases, leaving 6 bases of the junction unmatched. The CDR3 sequence is CATGTSENYEQYF. The CDR3 coding sequence is TGTGCCACCGGGACTAGCGAAAACTACGAGCAGTACTTC.